This T cell receptor beta chain was sequenced for a study of tumor-infiltrating lymphocytes in primary liver carcinoma. With a constant-region primer, TCR beta cDNA was made from approximately 510 ng of total RNA. ARM-PCR, slightly modified, supplied the TCR beta libraries through three nested multiplex PCR rounds. It was with TRBV1-TRBV30 forward primers and a C-beta reverse primer that the first two PCR rounds were run, at approximately 10 cycles each. TCRdb re-derived calls from the multiplex PCR reads in MiXCR, one entry per CDR3 protein. The table lists over 95,000 distinct CDR3 sequences, 55% to 70% of them singletons. The sample holds many counts of this clonotype. Germline CDR1 is SQVTM and CDR2 is ANQGSEA. The CDR3 totals 12 residues. V was shortened by 7 bases and J by 0 bases, with 8 bases between the two germline ends. Extraction of RNA together with DNA used about 17-31 mg of unsorted bulk tissue. Subjects presented with primary liver carcinoma managed by surgical resection. Donors were untreated and chronically infected with HBV.

The sequenced sample was liver tumor tissue from sampling region 5. Indicated subset: tumor region T5, tumor centre. The rearrangement links TRBV29-1 to TRBJ2-3; D call uncertain. This TCR was sampled from a woman aged 55-70 years with primary liver carcinoma and hepatitis B virus infection. The CDR3 spells CSADESTDTQYF. CDR3 nucleotide sequence: TGCAGCGCGGACGAGAGCACAGATACGCAGTATTTT.